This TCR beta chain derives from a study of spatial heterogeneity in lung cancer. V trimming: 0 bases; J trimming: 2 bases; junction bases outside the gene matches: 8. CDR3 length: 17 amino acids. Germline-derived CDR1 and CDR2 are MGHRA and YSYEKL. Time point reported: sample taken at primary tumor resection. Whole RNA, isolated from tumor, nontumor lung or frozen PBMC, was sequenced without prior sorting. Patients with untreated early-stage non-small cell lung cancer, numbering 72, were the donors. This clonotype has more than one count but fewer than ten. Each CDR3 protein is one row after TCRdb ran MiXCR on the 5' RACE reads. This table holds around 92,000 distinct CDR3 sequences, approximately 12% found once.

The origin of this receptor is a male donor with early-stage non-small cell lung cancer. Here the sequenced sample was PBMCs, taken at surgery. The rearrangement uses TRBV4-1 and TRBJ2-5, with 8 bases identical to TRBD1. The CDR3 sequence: CASSQEVRTGRQETQYF. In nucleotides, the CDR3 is TGCGCCAGCAGCCAAGAGGTGAGGACAGGGCGACAAGAGACCCAGTACTTC.